These 30 T cell receptor beta chains came from one sample sequenced in a study of blood T cell repertoires in COVID-19. Data came from immunoSEQ multiplex PCR; TCRdb stores just in-frame clones and leaves some out. The sample records 200,000 to 250,000 clones, roughly 80% being singletons. The sequenced sample was peripheral blood. The receptors were sampled from a woman aged 30 to 39 who had recovered from COVID-19.

The V call is TRBV15, the J call TRBJ2-1, with D perhaps TRBD2 (7 bases). V lost 1 base to trimming and J lost 7 bases, with 17 bases between them. Germline-derived CDR1 and CDR2 are LNHNV and YYDKDF (reference sequence). The CDR3 totals 16 residues. The DNA of the CDR3 is TGTGCCACCAGCAGAGTGCGGGGGCGGCGAAATAATGAGCAGTTCTTC. Amino acid sequence: CATSRVRGRRNNEQFF.

The chain employs TRBV6-5 and TRBJ2-7, with 9 bases aligning to TRBD1. The length of the CDR3 is 13 residues. The J segment lost 2 bases and the V segment lost 11 bases, leaving 7 bases of the junction unmatched. CDR1 is MNHEY and CDR2 is SVGAGI in the germline V gene. The chain's CDR3 is CASDRGGPYEQYF. The CDR3 nucleotides are TGTGCCTCGGACAGGGGAGGCCCCTACGAGCAGTACTTC.

This clone was recorded once. The chain combines TRBV6-1 with TRBJ1-6; TRBD1 agrees at 11 bases. With V trimmed by 2 bases and J by 9 bases, 3 bases remained unmatched. The CDR3 has 15 amino acids. Germline-derived CDR1 and CDR2 are MNHNS and SASEGT. The chain's CDR3 is CASSELGTGGSPLHF. As DNA, the CDR3 is TGTGCCAGCAGTGAACTGGGGACAGGGGGTTCACCCCTCCACTTT.

This chain links TRBV19 with TRBJ2-2; D is undetermined. Trimming pared 5 bases from V and 5 bases from J, leaving 6 bases between. There are 12 residues in the CDR3. Germline V gives CDR1 LNHDA, CDR2 SQIVND (reference sequence). CDR3 sequence (DNA): TGTGCCAGTAGTTTCAGTACCGGGGAGCTGTTTTTT. Protein product: CASSFSTGELFF.

This clone was observed a single time. The genes are TRBV20-1 and TRBJ2-5; maybe TRBD2 (5 bases). V was shortened by 6 bases and J by 3 bases, with 17 bases between the two germline ends. This CDR3 has 14 amino acids. Germline values: CDR1 DFQATT, CDR2 SNEGSKA (reference sequence). CDR3 protein: CSASAGAGKETQYF. Written as DNA, the CDR3 is TGCAGTGCCAGTGCGGGTGCGGGTAAAGAGACCCAGTACTTC.

V usage is TRBV18 and J usage is TRBJ2-7; D possibly corresponds to TRBD2 (5 bases). Germline CDR1 and CDR2: KGHSH and LQKENI. V lost 0 bases and J lost 5, with 11 bases in between. CDR3 length: 14 residues. The CDR3 protein is CASSPPRPGDEQYF. CDR3 coding DNA: TGTGCCAGCTCACCACCCCGGCCCGGGGACGAGCAGTACTTC.

This sequence joins TRBV5-1 and TRBJ1-5; D ambiguous. The CDR3 loop spans 16 amino acids. The germline V gene has CDR1 SGHRS and CDR2 YFSETQ. The ends were cut back, 0 bases at V and 0 bases at J, with 10 bases in the middle. The chain's CDR3 is CASSLEAGFSNQPQHF. The CDR3 nucleotides read TGCGCCAGCAGCTTGGAGGCGGGATTTAGCAATCAGCCCCAGCATTTT. Full variable domain (rest looked up from reference TRBV5-1 and TRBJ1-5): KAGVTQTPRYLIKTRGQQVTLSCSPISGHRSVSWYQQTPGQGLQFLFEYFSETQRNKGNFPGRFSGRQFSNSRSEMNVSTLELGDSALYLCASSLEAGFSNQPQHFGDGTRLSIL.

The chain links TRBV6-5 to TRBJ1-6; 7 bases match TRBD1. V shed 8 bases and J 7 bases; nucleotides not matched to a gene: 5. Germline CDR1 is MNHEY and CDR2 is SVGAGI. The CDR3 totals 13 residues. CDR3 DNA: TGTGCCAGCTTGACAGGGCAAAATTCACCCCTCCACTTT. Its protein product is CASLTGQNSPLHF.

This clone was found once. This chain links TRBV9 with TRBJ2-3; tentatively, D is TRBD1 (6 bases). The CDR3 runs to 15 residues. Germline loops: CDR1 SGDLS, CDR2 YYNGEE. V was trimmed by 3 bases and J by 2 bases, leaving 13 bases between them. DNA of the CDR3: TGTGCCAGCAGCGCTCCACAGGGATTCACAGATACGCAGTATTTT. Translating it yields CASSAPQGFTDTQYF.

The chain joins TRBV6-5 to TRBJ1-2; TRBD1 aligns across 7 bases. J gave up 3 bases and V 6 bases, and 7 bases lay outside the gene matches. There are 14 residues in the CDR3. CDR1 and CDR2 (germline): MNHEY, SVGAGI. This CDR3 is CASSKQGIDYGYTF. In DNA, the CDR3 is TGTGCCAGCAGCAAACAGGGGATCGACTATGGCTACACCTTC.

This sequence joins TRBV5-1 and TRBJ2-1; 14 bases agree with TRBD2. This CDR3 has 14 amino acids. Germline V gives CDR1 SGHRS, CDR2 YFSETQ. J gave up 15 bases and V 3 bases, and 8 bases lay outside the gene matches. The CDR3 sequence is CASSSPGLAGERFF. The DNA of the CDR3 is TGCGCCAGCAGCTCCCCGGGACTAGCGGGGGAACGGTTCTTC. Supplemented by reference TRBV5-1 and TRBJ2-1, the full variable domain reads KAGVTQTPRYLIKTRGQQVTLSCSPISGHRSVSWYQQTPGQGLQFLFEYFSETQRNKGNFPGRFSGRQFSNSRSEMNVSTLELGDSALYLCASSSPGLAGERFFGPGTRLTVL.

V usage is TRBV4-1 and J usage is TRBJ2-7; D possibly corresponds to TRBD1 (6 bases). There are 15 residues in the CDR3. The V end was cut by 5 bases, the J end by 2 bases, with 16 bases between. CDR1 and CDR2 (germline): MGHRA, YSYEKL. The CDR3 loop is CASSEKPGQAYEQYF. In DNA, the CDR3 is TGCGCCAGCAGCGAAAAACCGGGACAAGCCTACGAGCAGTACTTC.

The rearrangement links TRBV30 to TRBJ2-3, with D tentatively TRBD1 (5 bases). Germline V CDR1 and CDR2: GTSNPN, SVGIG (reference sequence). V was pared by 4 bases and J by 0 bases, with 8 bases between. The CDR3 is 13 residues long. CDR3 region: CAWTRQSTDTQYF. Written as DNA, the CDR3 is TGTGCCTGGACTAGACAGAGCACAGATACGCAGTATTTT.

In this sample, this clone turned up a few times. The chain has TRBV5-1 and TRBJ2-2; D gene unclear. The CDR3 is made up of 14 amino acids. V was cut by 0 bases and J by 1 base, with 4 bases left in between. Germline V lookup: CDR1 SGHRS, CDR2 YFSETQ. CDR3 residues: CASSLGLNTGELFF. The CDR3 DNA follows: TGCGCCAGCAGCTTGGGGCTGAACACCGGGGAGCTGTTTTTT. Filled out from reference TRBV5-1 and TRBJ2-2, the complete variable domain reads KAGVTQTPRYLIKTRGQQVTLSCSPISGHRSVSWYQQTPGQGLQFLFEYFSETQRNKGNFPGRFSGRQFSNSRSEMNVSTLELGDSALYLCASSLGLNTGELFFGEGSRLTVL.

The CDR3 is CSVEGLAGPNEQFF. DNA for the CDR3: TGCAGCGTTGAAGGGCTAGCGGGACCTAATGAGCAGTTCTTC. This sequence joins TRBV29-1 and TRBJ2-1, with TRBD2 matching 9 bases. V shed 1 base, J shed 7 bases, and the junction held 5 bases outside the gene matches. This CDR3 has 14 residues. Per the germline V gene, CDR1 is SQVTM and CDR2 is ANQGSEA.

The chain has TRBV30 and TRBJ2-1; possible D gene TRBD2, 6 bases. The CDR3 has 19 residues. With 0 bases removed from V and 0 bases from J, the gap between germline ends came to 21 bases. Germline CDR1 reads GTSNPN; CDR2 reads SVGIG (reference sequence). In nucleotides, the CDR3 is TGTGCCTGGAGTGTATTTCGTGGGAGGCCCGACAGCTCCTACAATGAGCAGTTCTTC. It is translated as CAWSVFRGRPDSSYNEQFF. Based on the CDR3 plus reference TRBV30 and TRBJ2-1, the full variable domain is SQTIHQWPATLVQPVGSPLSLECTVEGTSNPNLYWYRQAAGRGLQLLFYSVGIGQISSEVPQNLSASRPQDRQFILSSKKLLLSDSGFYLCAWSVFRGRPDSSYNEQFFGPGTRLTVL.

This clone was found once. The rearrangement links TRBV5-4 to TRBJ1-3; the match to TRBD1 covers 8 bases. There are 14 residues in the CDR3. The J segment lost 5 bases and the V segment lost 3 bases, leaving 4 bases of the junction unmatched. Looked up from germline, CDR1 is SGHNT and CDR2 is YYREEE (reference sequence). Here the CDR3 reads CASSSGTGRNTIYF. The CDR3, as DNA: TGTGCCAGCAGCTCCGGGACAGGCCGAAACACCATATATTTT.

CDR3 DNA sequence: TGTGCCAGCAGCTTGGCTACGACAGGGCGGGATGAAAAACTGTTTTTT. Translating gives CASSLATTGRDEKLFF. The chain recombines TRBV5-5 with TRBJ1-4, with TRBD1 matching 7 bases. Germline lookup yields CDR1 SGHKS and CDR2 YYEKEE (reference sequence). V was clipped by 0 bases and J by 6 bases; unmatched bases: 8. This CDR3 region has 16 residues.

For the CDR3, the DNA is TGTGCCAGCAGTGAGGGACAGCTCAATCAGCCCCAGCATTTT. Residues: CASSEGQLNQPQHF. V and J are TRBV28 and TRBJ1-5; 7 bases align to TRBD1. The CDR3 has 14 residues. The J segment lost 3 bases and the V segment lost 5 bases, leaving 4 bases of the junction unmatched. CDR1 MDHEN and CDR2 SYDVKM come from the germline V gene.

V gene TRBV2 combines with J gene TRBJ2-1; 11 bases line up with TRBD1. The CDR3 extends over 14 amino acids. The V and J ends lost 3 bases and 9 bases, in that order; junction bases with no gene match: 4. Germline V lookup: CDR1 SNHLY, CDR2 FYNNEI. CDR3 DNA sequence: TGTGCCAGCAGTGACCGGACAGGGGGCAGTGAGCAGTTCTTC. Encoded protein: CASSDRTGGSEQFF.

The chain links TRBV6-5 to TRBJ1-3; the D gene is possibly TRBD1 (6 bases). Germline CDR1 reads MNHEY; CDR2 reads SVGAGI. V was pared by 7 bases and J by 4 bases, with 14 bases between. CDR3 size: 14 residues. This CDR3 is CASTTGRTGNTIYF. CDR3 DNA sequence: TGTGCCAGCACAACAGGGCGAACGGGAAACACCATATATTTT.

CDR3 in DNA: TGTGCCAGCAGTTCATGGACAGGGGGCCAAGAGACCCAGTACTTC. This codes for CASSSWTGGQETQYF. The rearrangement links TRBV28 to TRBJ2-5; TRBD1 matches 10 bases. V was clipped by 4 bases and J by 1 base; unmatched bases: 3. The length of the CDR3 is 15 residues. Germline-derived CDR1 and CDR2 are MDHEN and SYDVKM.

The V call is TRBV28, the J call TRBJ1-2, with D hard to call. The CDR3 sequence is 15 residues long. With 0 bases removed from V and 5 bases from J, the gap between germline ends came to 13 bases. CDR1 is MDHEN and CDR2 is SYDVKM in the germline V gene. The CDR3 loop is CASSLWRLTNYGYTF. For the CDR3, the DNA is TGTGCCAGCAGTTTATGGAGACTCACGAATTATGGCTACACCTTC.

This sequence joins TRBV6-4 and TRBJ2-2, with 7 positions matching TRBD2. The junction had 10 bases not matched to a gene; V was cut back by 5 bases and J by 1 base. The CDR3 extends over 17 amino acids. Germline V gene sequence: CDR1 MRHNA, CDR2 SNTAGT. The CDR3 reads CASSSGLLAKNTGELFF. CDR3 nucleotides: TGTGCCAGCAGTAGCGGACTACTAGCGAAGAACACCGGGGAGCTGTTTTTT.

This clone was seen a single time. The chain carries TRBV10-3 and TRBJ2-7, with D maybe TRBD2 (6 bases). The CDR3 runs to 15 residues. Germline V lookup: CDR1 ENHRY, CDR2 SYGVKD. The V end lost 3 bases, the J end lost 3 bases, and 15 bases lay between the germline ends. Written as DNA, the CDR3 is TGTGCCATCAGTGATTTCTCGGGACTGGACTACGAGCAGTACTTC. Amino acids: CAISDFSGLDYEQYF.

This clone has a single count. This sequence joins TRBV11-2 and TRBJ2-2; the match to TRBD2 covers 13 bases. With 1 base clipped from V and 7 bases from J, the junction kept 12 bases outside the gene matches. The CDR3 is made up of 19 amino acids. Germline CDR1 is SGHAT and CDR2 is FQNNGV. CDR3 coding DNA: TGTGCCAGCAGCTTAGGGCGACTAGCGGGAGGTCCTGGGGACGGGGAGCTGTTTTTT. The encoded protein is CASSLGRLAGGPGDGELFF. Drawing the rest from reference TRBV11-2 and TRBJ2-2, the complete variable domain is EAGVAQSPRYKIIEKRQSVAFWCNPISGHATLYWYQQILGQGPKLLIQFQNNGVVDDSQLPKDRFSAERLKGVDSTLKIQPAKLEDSAVYLCASSLGRLAGGPGDGELFFGEGSRLTVL.

This clone occurred many times. The CDR3 reads CASSLGRQANNEQYF. CDR3 bases: TGCGCCAGCAGCTTGGGCCGTCAGGCCAATAACGAGCAGTACTTC. The chain carries TRBV5-1 and TRBJ2-7; D not certain. V was trimmed by 0 bases and J by 5 bases, leaving 15 bases between them. There are 15 residues in the CDR3. Looked up from germline, CDR1 is SGHRS and CDR2 is YFSETQ. Full variable domain (missing parts from reference TRBV5-1 and TRBJ2-7): KAGVTQTPRYLIKTRGQQVTLSCSPISGHRSVSWYQQTPGQGLQFLFEYFSETQRNKGNFPGRFSGRQFSNSRSEMNVSTLELGDSALYLCASSLGRQANNEQYFGPGTRLTVT.

The chain couples TRBV7-9 to TRBJ2-7; 10 positions match TRBD1. Germline CDR1 is SEHNR and CDR2 is FQNEAQ (reference sequence). The CDR3 totals 15 residues. J gave up 2 bases and V 5 bases, and 6 bases lay outside the gene matches. As DNA, the CDR3 is TGTGCCAGCAGCCTGTCCGGGACAGGGGCCTACGAGCAGTACTTC. It specifies CASSLSGTGAYEQYF.

The V and J genes are TRBV10-3 and TRBJ2-3; 8 nucleotides agree with TRBD2. Trimming removed 0 bases from V and 4 bases from J; junction bases left unmatched: 3. The V gene's germline CDR1 is ENHRY and CDR2 SYGVKD. This CDR3 contains 15 residues. CDR3: CAISESERGSDTQYF. In nucleotides, the CDR3 is TGTGCCATCAGTGAGTCAGAGCGGGGGTCAGATACGCAGTATTTT.

The chain is built from TRBV29-1 and TRBJ2-7; TRBD1 might be the D (5 bases). The germline V and J ends were trimmed by 6 bases and 0 bases, with 6 bases remaining between them. This CDR3 is 11 amino acids long. In germline, CDR1 is SQVTM, CDR2 ANQGSEA. The CDR3 region is CSVTASYEQYF. The DNA for the CDR3 is TGCAGCGTGACAGCCTCCTACGAGCAGTACTTC.